A selection of T cell receptor beta chains follows, all from one sample in a study of memory CD4+ T cells and cytomegalovirus serostatus. The protocol was immunoSEQ multiplex PCR, while the TCRdb copy is restricted to in-frame clones and leaves out a portion. The table has roughly 64,000 clones, more than 70% seen once. Material: memory CD4+ T cells from blood. The receptors originated from an adult in good health and CMV-seronegative. CDR3s include the opening cysteine and the closing phenylalanine or tryptophan. Fields, in order: D gene, V gene, J gene, clone size, CDR3 DNA, CDR3 protein. A D gene is named only where the DNA matches it firmly. The size field is filled for only some rows; it gives once, few, many or a size class.

>TRBD1|TRBV4-2|TRBJ1-5|NA
TGTGCCAGCAGCCAGGAGGACAGGAGCAATCAGCCCCAGCATTTT
CASSQEDRSNQPQHF
>NA|TRBV29-1|TRBJ1-2|NA
TGCAGCGTTGAGAGGATTTTTGGGGATGGCTACACCTTC
CSVERIFGDGYTF
>TRBD2|TRBV7-3|TRBJ2-3|NA
TGTGCCAGCAGCTTAGGAGCGGGGGGACCGAATACGCAGTATTTT
CASSLGAGGPNTQYF
>TRBD2|TRBV5-1|TRBJ2-7|NA
TGCGCCAGCAGCTTGGAACCCGGGACTAGCGGGAACTCCTACGAGCAGTACTTC
CASSLEPGTSGNSYEQYF
>NA|TRBV19|TRBJ1-1|NA
TGTGCCAGTAGTATGGGGTTGGTCTACGACACTGAAGCTTTCTTT
CASSMGLVYDTEAFF
>TRBD1|TRBV11-2|TRBJ1-3|NA
TGTGCCAGCAGCTTAACAGGGGGAACTGGAAACACCATATATTTT
CASSLTGGTGNTIYF
>TRBD1|TRBV5-6|TRBJ1-6|NA
TGTGCCAGCAGCTTAGGCCGACAGGGGGCGCGAAATTCACCCCTCCACTTT
CASSLGRQGARNSPLHF
>NA|TRBV5-1|TRBJ2-3|NA
TGCGCCAGCAGCCCCCCCGCAACCCGTGCTAGCACAGATACGCAGTATTTT
CASSPPATRASTDTQYF
>NA|TRBV10-3|TRBJ1-4|NA
TGTGCCATCAGTGACAGGGGTAATGAAAAACTGTTTTTT
CAISDRGNEKLFF
>TRBD2|TRBV29-1|TRBJ2-1|few
TGCAGCGGCGGGGGGGACTCCTACAATGAGCAGTTCTTC
CSGGGDSYNEQFF
>TRBD1|TRBV6-1|TRBJ1-4|NA
TGTGCCAGCAGCACAGGGGGGGGGACTAATGAAAAACTGTTTTTT
CASSTGGGTNEKLFF
>NA|TRBV5-5|TRBJ1-5|NA
TGTGCCAGCAGCTTGAAGTATGCAGGGGACTCTGGCAATCAGCCCCAGCATTTT
CASSLKYAGDSGNQPQHF
>NA|TRBV5-1|TRBJ2-2|NA
TGCGCCAGCAGCTTCAGGGGGGTGGACACCGGGGAGCTGTTTTTT
CASSFRGVDTGELFF
>NA|TRBV10-3|TRBJ1-3|NA
TGTGCCATCAGTGAGTCCGGACCGTCCTCGGTTGTAGACACCATATATTTT
CAISESGPSSVVDTIYF
>NA|TRBV19|TRBJ1-1|NA
TGTGCCAGTAGTATAAATGGGGCCCTGAACACTGAAGCTTTCTTT
CASSINGALNTEAFF
>NA|TRBV11-3|TRBJ1-6|NA
TGTGCCAGCAGCCAGGGCCAGGAAAATTCACCCCTCCACTTT
CASSQGQENSPLHF
>NA|TRBV6-1|TRBJ1-5|NA
TGTGCCAGCAGTGATCATCTGGTGGATGGTCAGCCCCAGCATTTT
CASSDHLVDGQPQHF
>NA|TRBV4-3|TRBJ1-1|NA
TGCGCCAGCAGCCAAGTAGGTCTTCGCGGGGCCAAAAACACTGAAGCTTTCTTT
CASSQVGLRGAKNTEAFF
>TRBD1|TRBV28|TRBJ1-5|NA
TGTGCCAGCAGTTTATGGGGACAGAGAAAGGGCATCAATCAGCCCCAGCATTTT
CASSLWGQRKGINQPQHF
>TRBD1|TRBV6-5|TRBJ2-7|NA
TGTGCCAGCAGTTACACGGGCAGGGGGCCCTACGAGCAGTACTTC
CASSYTGRGPYEQYF
>NA|TRBV5-4|TRBJ2-5|NA
TGTGCCAGCAGAGAGGACAGCGCTCAAGAGACCCAGTACTTC
CASREDSAQETQYF
>NA|TRBV12-2|TRBJ2-7|NA
TGTGCAAGTCGCTTCCCCACAGGGATCGAGCAGTACTTC
CASRFPTGIEQYF
>NA|TRBV18|TRBJ1-5|NA
TGTGCCAGCTCACCATCATCAGGGCGTAGTCAGCCCCAGCATTTT
CASSPSSGRSQPQHF
>TRBD1|TRBV28|TRBJ1-2|NA
TGTGCCAGCAGTTTTTTCGGGACAGGGGATCGGTATGGCTACACCTTC
CASSFFGTGDRYGYTF
>TRBD2|TRBV9|TRBJ2-3|NA
TGTGCCAGCAGCGCTTCTAGCGGGGACACAGATACGCAGTATTTT
CASSASSGDTDTQYF
>NA|TRBV6-1|TRBJ2-1|NA
TGTGCCAGCAGTGAAGCCATCGGTGAGCAGTTCTTC
CASSEAIGEQFF
>NA|TRBV7-9|TRBJ1-1|NA
TGTGCCAGCAGCTCCGACTTCTACACTGAAGCTTTCTTT
CASSSDFYTEAFF
>TRBD1|TRBV4-1|TRBJ1-5|NA
TGCGCCAGCAGCGATACCGGGACAGGGGCGACGCCCCAGCATTTT
CASSDTGTGATPQHF
>NA|TRBV19|TRBJ1-3|NA
TGTGCCAGTAGTACCCCGGGAGAGAGCTCTGGAAACACCATATATTTT
CASSTPGESSGNTIYF
>NA|TRBV6-1|TRBJ1-5|few
TGTGCCAGCAGTGAAGGCGGCGGGAGGAATCAGCCCCAGCATTTT
CASSEGGGRNQPQHF
>NA|TRBV10-3|TRBJ2-7|NA
TGTGCCATCAGCGTCGGTTACGAGCAGTACTTC
CAISVGYEQYF
>NA|TRBV18|TRBJ2-7|NA
TGTGCCAGCTCACCACCGTACGGGGCCCACGAGCAGTACTTC
CASSPPYGAHEQYF
>TRBD2|TRBV6-6|TRBJ2-1|NA
TGTGCCAGCAGTTCACTAGCGGGGGGAGCCAATGAGCAGTTCTTC
CASSSLAGGANEQFF
>TRBD1|TRBV6-5|TRBJ2-7|NA
TGTGCCAGCAGTACAACGACAGGGGGCGAGCAGTACTTC
CASSTTTGGEQYF
>NA|TRBV5-4|TRBJ1-2|NA
TGTGCCAGCAGCTTGTCAGGGAACTATGGCTACACCTTC
CASSLSGNYGYTF
>NA|TRBV7-9|TRBJ1-1|NA
TGTGCCAGCAGCTTTTCTGGCAGGGGCAACACTGAAGCTTTCTTT
CASSFSGRGNTEAFF
>NA|TRBV7-2|TRBJ1-1|NA
TGTGCCAGCAGCTTAGTCGCGGCGGGGTCCGGCGGGACTGAAGCTTTCTTT
CASSLVAAGSGGTEAFF
>NA|TRBV19|TRBJ1-1|NA
TGTGCCAGTCGACCCGGCCAGGGTATTATGAACACTGAAGCTTTCTTT
CASRPGQGIMNTEAFF
>NA|TRBV6-6|TRBJ2-4|NA
TGTGCCGGAGCCGAGCACAAAAACATTCAGTACTTC
CAGAEHKNIQYF
>NA|TRBV4-3|TRBJ2-5|NA
TGCGCCAGCAGCCCCCACCTCCAAGAGACCCAGTACTTC
CASSPHLQETQYF
>TRBD1|TRBV5-4|TRBJ1-1|few
TGTGCCAGCAGCTTCCGGGACAGGGCCACTGAAGCTTTCTTT
CASSFRDRATEAFF
>NA|TRBV11-2|TRBJ2-4|NA
TGTGCCAGCAGCTTAGGACAGAACCTAGCCAAAAACATTCAGTACTTC
CASSLGQNLAKNIQYF
>NA|TRBV19|TRBJ1-1|NA
TGTGCCAGTAGTACAAACACAGGGCTCATGAACACTGAAGCTTTCTTT
CASSTNTGLMNTEAFF
>NA|TRBV19|TRBJ1-1|NA
TGTGCCAGTAGTATACAAAAGAACACTGAAGCTTTCTTT
CASSIQKNTEAFF
>NA|TRBV18|TRBJ2-7|NA
TGTGCCAGCTCACGTTCATCAGGGTCCTCCTACGAGCAGTACTTC
CASSRSSGSSYEQYF
>NA|TRBV14|TRBJ1-2|NA
TGTGCCAGCAGCCAAGGTCAGGGTCGGGGCTACACCTTC
CASSQGQGRGYTF
>TRBD1|TRBV25-1|TRBJ1-4|NA
TGTGCCAGCAGGGGACAGGAACAAAAACTGTTTTTT
CASRGQEQKLFF
>NA|TRBV18|TRBJ1-1|NA
TGTGCCAGCTCACCACCGTATCGGGACACTGAAGCTTTCTTT
CASSPPYRDTEAFF
>NA|TRBV19|TRBJ1-3|NA
TGTGCCAGTAGTCGCTACGGGACTGGAAACACCATATATTTT
CASSRYGTGNTIYF
>NA|TRBV5-1|TRBJ1-2|NA
TGCGCCAGCAGCTTGAACGGGTATGGCTACACCTTC
CASSLNGYGYTF
>NA|TRBV21-1|TRBJ2-7|NA
TGTGCCAGCGGTAGGACAGGCCTCTCCTACGAGCAGTACTTC
CASGRTGLSYEQYF
>NA|TRBV5-8|TRBJ1-3|NA
TGTGCCAGCAGCCGTGGAGGGTCTGGAAACACCATATATTTT
CASSRGGSGNTIYF
>TRBD1|TRBV30|TRBJ1-2|NA
TGTGCCTGTATACGGTCCGGACAGGAGTTCGTAACTAACTATGGCTACACCTTC
CACIRSGQEFVTNYGYTF
>TRBD1|TRBV5-6|TRBJ2-7|NA
TGTGCCAGCAGCATCGACGGGACAGGGTTCCGGGTAGCGTACTTC
CASSIDGTGFRVAYF
>NA|TRBV6-1|TRBJ1-5|once
TGTGCCAGCAGTGAAGACAGCCGTAATCAGCCCCAGCATTTT
CASSEDSRNQPQHF
>NA|TRBV10-3|TRBJ2-7|few
TGTGCCATCAGTGACAGGGGCGCTGCCTACGAGCAGTACTTC
CAISDRGAAYEQYF
>NA|TRBV7-3|TRBJ1-1|NA
TGTGCCAGCAGCTTATCGATGAACACTGAAGCTTTCTTT
CASSLSMNTEAFF